A selection of T cell receptor beta chains follows, all from one sample in a study of metastatic and nonmetastatic thyroid tumors. TCRdb reanalyzed the PCR reads with MiXCR. The sample consists of tens of thousands of clones, around a quarter of them appearing once. Sequences were obtained from blood. The receptors were sampled from a female donor with papillary thyroid cancer or a benign thyroid nodule (not recorded which). Some clones in this sample may be carry-over from other donors' samples. The CDR3 runs from the conserved cysteine through the conserved F or W. The D gene is left open where the match is weak. The listing skips clone size in some rows; elsewhere it reads once, few, many or a size class.

cdr3_aa: CAWSPTGEGGHTF
cdr3_nt: TGTGCCTGGAGTCCGACAGGGGAAGGTGGTCACACCTTC
j_call: TRBJ1-2
clone_size: NA
v_call: TRBV30
d_call: TRBD1

cdr3_aa: CASSTRQNTEAFF
cdr3_nt: TGTGCCAGCTCAACCCGTCAAAACACTGAAGCTTTCTTT
j_call: TRBJ1-1
clone_size: many
v_call: TRBV27
d_call: NA

cdr3_aa: CASSRTVRYEKLFF
cdr3_nt: TGTGCCAGCAGTAGGACAGTGCGGTACGAAAAACTGTTTTTT
j_call: TRBJ1-4
clone_size: many
v_call: TRBV6-1
d_call: NA

cdr3_aa: CASSLPAIDRGWSYDQYF
cdr3_nt: TGCGCCAGCAGCTTACCGGCGATAGACAGGGGATGGTCCTACGATCAGTACTTC
j_call: TRBJ2-7
clone_size: NA
v_call: TRBV5-1
d_call: TRBD1

cdr3_aa: CASSELRGEGGYTF
cdr3_nt: TGTGCCAGCAGTGAATTGCGGGGGGAAGGAGGCTACACCTTC
j_call: TRBJ1-2
clone_size: NA
v_call: TRBV6-1
d_call: NA

cdr3_aa: CASSELAGGYNEQFF
cdr3_nt: TGTGCCAGCAGTGAACTAGCGGGAGGGTACAATGAGCAGTTCTTC
j_call: TRBJ2-1
clone_size: medium-sized
v_call: TRBV6-1
d_call: TRBD2

cdr3_aa: CSVEGGWADTEAFF
cdr3_nt: TGCAGCGTTGAAGGGGGGTGGGCGGACACTGAAGCTTTCTTT
j_call: TRBJ1-1
clone_size: many
v_call: TRBV29-1
d_call: NA

cdr3_aa: CAGSVTRGRAYEQYF
cdr3_nt: TGTGCCGGCAGTGTCACCAGGGGGAGGGCCTACGAGCAGTACTTC
j_call: TRBJ2-7
clone_size: NA
v_call: TRBV7-2
d_call: NA

cdr3_aa: CASSFVAWNEQFF
cdr3_nt: TGTGCCAGTAGTTTCGTTGCATGGAATGAGCAGTTCTTC
j_call: TRBJ2-1
clone_size: many
v_call: TRBV19
d_call: NA

cdr3_aa: CATSRSQGRRTDTQYF
cdr3_nt: TGTGCCACCAGCAGATCGCAGGGCCGTCGGACAGATACGCAGTATTTT
j_call: TRBJ2-3
clone_size: many
v_call: TRBV15
d_call: NA

cdr3_aa: CASSQDLGYEQYF
cdr3_nt: TGCGCCAGCAGCCAAGATTTGGGATACGAGCAGTACTTC
j_call: TRBJ2-7
clone_size: many
v_call: TRBV4-3
d_call: NA

cdr3_aa: CSDRDLGLEAQYF
cdr3_nt: TGCAGTGATAGAGATCTTGGACTAGAGGCGCAGTACTTC
j_call: TRBJ2-7
clone_size: NA
v_call: TRBV20-1
d_call: TRBD2

cdr3_aa: CSARAGGLAGEQYF
cdr3_nt: TGCAGTGCTAGAGCAGGCGGACTAGCCGGCGAGCAGTACTTC
j_call: TRBJ2-7
clone_size: many
v_call: TRBV20-1
d_call: TRBD2

cdr3_aa: CASSLMGGPGTEAFF
cdr3_nt: TGTGCCAGCAGCCTAATGGGGGGGCCGGGCACTGAAGCTTTCTTT
j_call: TRBJ1-1
clone_size: many
v_call: TRBV3-1
d_call: NA

cdr3_aa: CASSRARRETQYF
cdr3_nt: TGTGCCAGCAGTAGGGCCCGACGTGAGACCCAGTACTTC
j_call: TRBJ2-5
clone_size: NA
v_call: TRBV6-2/TRBV6-3
d_call: NA

cdr3_aa: CAWSVAGTNEKLFF
cdr3_nt: TGTGCCTGGAGTGTGGCAGGGACTAATGAAAAACTGTTTTTT
j_call: TRBJ1-4
clone_size: NA
v_call: TRBV30
d_call: NA

cdr3_aa: CASRQGSTEAFF
cdr3_nt: TGTGCCAGCAGGCAGGGTTCCACTGAAGCTTTCTTT
j_call: TRBJ1-1
clone_size: many
v_call: TRBV27
d_call: NA

cdr3_aa: CASSFGSDEAFF
cdr3_nt: TGTGCCAGCAGCTTTGGTTCAGATGAAGCTTTCTTT
j_call: TRBJ1-1
clone_size: many
v_call: TRBV7-9
d_call: NA

cdr3_aa: CASRRGLAVSSSYEQYF
cdr3_nt: TGTGCCAGCAGAAGAGGACTAGCGGTGTCGAGCTCCTACGAGCAGTACTTC
j_call: TRBJ2-7
clone_size: medium-sized
v_call: TRBV6-1
d_call: TRBD2

cdr3_aa: CASSLKGYEQYF
cdr3_nt: TGTGCCAGCAGTTTAAAAGGGTACGAGCAGTACTTC
j_call: TRBJ2-7
clone_size: NA
v_call: TRBV28
d_call: NA

cdr3_aa: CASSLAPGLAGYEQYF
cdr3_nt: TGTGCCAGCAGCTTAGCTCCGGGACTAGCGGGATACGAGCAGTACTTC
j_call: TRBJ2-7
clone_size: NA
v_call: TRBV7-8
d_call: TRBD2

cdr3_aa: CASSLRPADYEQYF
cdr3_nt: TGCGCCAGCAGCTTGCGACCGGCTGACTACGAGCAGTACTTC
j_call: TRBJ2-7
clone_size: many
v_call: TRBV5-1
d_call: NA

cdr3_aa: CASSLTGGQGQPQHF
cdr3_nt: TGTGCCAGCAGCTTGACAGGGGGGCAGGGTCAGCCCCAGCATTTT
j_call: TRBJ1-5
clone_size: few
v_call: TRBV7-8
d_call: TRBD1

cdr3_aa: CSSKVVGVLGETQYF
cdr3_nt: TGCTCCTCCAAGGTAGTTGGGGTCCTGGGGGAGACCCAGTACTTC
j_call: TRBJ2-5
clone_size: NA
v_call: TRBV20-1
d_call: NA

cdr3_aa: CASSIDPGLTYNSPLHF
cdr3_nt: TGTGCCAGTAGTATAGACCCTGGACTCACCTATAATTCACCCCTCCACTTT
j_call: TRBJ1-6
clone_size: once
v_call: TRBV19
d_call: NA

cdr3_aa: CASSLGGTSGRNEQFF
cdr3_nt: TGTGCCAGCAGTTTAGGCGGGACTAGCGGGAGAAATGAGCAGTTCTTC
j_call: TRBJ2-1
clone_size: medium-sized
v_call: TRBV27
d_call: TRBD2

cdr3_aa: CASSRGARSNQPQHF
cdr3_nt: TGTGCCAGCAGCCGCGGAGCACGTAGCAATCAGCCCCAGCATTTT
j_call: TRBJ1-5
clone_size: NA
v_call: TRBV7-2
d_call: NA

cdr3_aa: CSASARSYGYTF
cdr3_nt: TGCAGTGCTAGCGCCCGGAGTTATGGCTACACCTTC
j_call: TRBJ1-2
clone_size: many
v_call: TRBV20-1
d_call: NA

cdr3_aa: CASSVLAGETQYF
cdr3_nt: TGTGCCAGCAGCGTACTAGCGGGAGAGACCCAGTACTTC
j_call: TRBJ2-5
clone_size: many
v_call: TRBV9
d_call: TRBD2

cdr3_aa: CASSSWIQGAYNEQFF
cdr3_nt: TGTGCCAGCAGCTCGTGGATACAGGGGGCTTACAATGAGCAGTTCTTC
j_call: TRBJ2-1
clone_size: many
v_call: TRBV9
d_call: TRBD1

cdr3_aa: CASSNRGANTGELFF
cdr3_nt: TGTGCCAGCAGCAACAGGGGAGCGAACACCGGGGAGCTGTTTTTT
j_call: TRBJ2-2
clone_size: NA
v_call: TRBV7-9
d_call: TRBD1

cdr3_aa: CASKTGRNSYEQYF
cdr3_nt: TGTGCCAGCAAGACAGGGCGAAATTCCTACGAGCAGTACTTC
j_call: TRBJ2-7
clone_size: NA
v_call: TRBV7-2
d_call: TRBD1